Sequencing of this T cell receptor beta chain was carried out in a study of identical twins. General study findings and limits: Twins showed weaker excess sharing in their beta out-of-frame sequences.

On this clonotype itself: Antigen specificity is unknown.

The CDR3 sequence is 17 residues long. Unmatched junction bases numbered 13, after V lost 3 bases and J lost 5 bases. The V gene's germline CDR1 is LGHNA and CDR2 YSLEER. TCRdb re-analysed the 5' RACE reads in MiXCR, keeping a single row per CDR3 protein. The top ten clones hold 0.75% to 1% of a sample with 690,000 or so distinct CDR3 sequences, 8.6% of them seen once. In addition, the sample was reused for a study of yellow fever vaccine responses in identical twins.

The sample consisted of PBMCs. The chain recombines TRBV4-3 with TRBJ2-5; 9 bases fit TRBD1. The sequence was obtained from a woman in her late teens or twenties in good health. DNA of the CDR3: TGCGCCAGCAGCCAGACGGTGGGACAGGGAGTGCACGAGACCCAGTACTTC. This encodes CASSQTVGQGVHETQYF.